The TCR beta chain described here comes from a study of blood T cells in healthy people across ages. Primed by a sample-barcoded 5' primer and a J-beta primer mix, a second PCR proceeded for 7 to 11 cycles. One entry per CDR3 protein results from TCRdb running MiXCR on the 5' RACE reads. This sample yields about 510,000 distinct CDR3 sequences, of which 25% to 35% are seen a single time; under 4.5% belongs to the top ten. The germline gives CDR1 LNHDA, CDR2 SQIVND (reference sequence). The CDR3 runs to 15 residues. V lost 9 bases and J lost 5, with 22 bases in between. Turning to this clonotype: Its antigen is not known.

Study-level points and caveats: Age showed a roughly linear inverse relationship with TCR beta diversity per million T cells.

The sample was also reused in another study, on T cells of mothers and their children. That report adds: Mothers gave over 8 million TCR beta CDR3 reads each, and children roughly 3.3 million each.

This TCR derives from a boy between 2 and 10 years old in good health. V and J are TRBV19 and TRBJ2-5; D tentatively reads TRBD1 or TRBD2 (5 bases each). What was sequenced was blood. The CDR3 DNA is TGTGCCAGCCGGGGCGTTCGGTTATACGGTGAGACCCAGTACTTC. Amino acid sequence: CASRGVRLYGETQYF. The complete variable domain, with remaining parts taken from reference TRBV19 and TRBJ2-5, reads DGGITQSPKYLFRKEGQNVTLSCEQNLNHDAMYWYRQDPGQGLRLIYYSQIVNDFQKGDIAEGYSVSREKKESFPLTVTSAQKNPTAFYLCASRGVRLYGETQYFGPGTRLLVL.